Listed below are T cell receptor beta chains from one sample, sequenced in a study of cytomegalovirus exposure and HLA in healthy donors. Assay used: immunoSEQ multiplex PCR; TCRdb lists only in-frame clones, some missing. This sample has around 180,000 clones, with 65% to 90% found just once. Sequenced input: PBMCs. The receptors come from a girl aged 2 to 10 in good health and CMV-seropositive. Both conserved end residues are part of each CDR3. D genes are given only for firm matches. The size entry is marked missing in some rows and otherwise reads once, few, many or a size class.

D: TRBD1
J: TRBJ2-7
V: TRBV10-1
size: .
length: 13
CDR3: CASSVGQGVEQYF
DNA: TGCGCCAGCAGTGTGGGACAGGGGGTAGAGCAGTACTTC

D: .
J: TRBJ1-1
V: TRBV9
size: many
length: 14
CDR3: CASSVAAEQGEAFF
DNA: TGTGCCAGCAGCGTAGCGGCAGAGCAGGGTGAAGCTTTCTTT

D: .
J: TRBJ2-7
V: TRBV5-6
size: many
length: 15
CDR3: CASSSLERENYEQYF
DNA: TGTGCCAGCAGCTCGCTAGAACGGGAGAATTACGAGCAGTACTTC

D: TRBD2
J: TRBJ2-7
V: TRBV7-9
size: .
length: 16
CDR3: CASSRTPAGLTYEQYF
DNA: TGTGCCAGCAGCCGGACACCAGCGGGACTAACCTACGAGCAGTACTTC

D: TRBD1
J: TRBJ2-7
V: TRBV10-3
size: .
length: 14
CDR3: CAISTGQGTYEQYF
DNA: TGTGCCATCAGTACCGGACAGGGTACCTACGAGCAGTACTTC

D: TRBD1
J: TRBJ2-7
V: TRBV11-3
size: .
length: 13
CDR3: CASSKVWDSEQYF
DNA: TGTGCCAGCAGCAAAGTGTGGGACAGCGAGCAGTACTTC

D: .
J: TRBJ1-1
V: TRBV7-3
size: .
length: 13
CDR3: CASSLGRAGEAVF
DNA: TGTGCCAGCAGCTTAGGGCGGGCGGGTGAAGCTGTCTTT

D: TRBD1
J: TRBJ2-7
V: TRBV5-4
size: once
length: 16
CDR3: CASSLGGTGGTYEQYF
DNA: TGTGCCAGCAGCTTGGGTGGGACAGGGGGGACTTACGAGCAGTACTTC

D: .
J: TRBJ2-1
V: TRBV11-3
size: .
length: 14
CDR3: CASGRDSTFNEQFF
DNA: TGTGCCAGCGGACGGGACTCAACCTTTAATGAGCAGTTCTTC

D: .
J: TRBJ1-1
V: TRBV6-5
size: .
length: 14
CDR3: CASSNRVEGTEAFF
DNA: TGTGCCAGCAGTAACAGGGTTGAGGGCACTGAAGCTTTCTTT

D: .
J: TRBJ1-1
V: TRBV11-2
size: .
length: 14
CDR3: CASTLLDRNTEAFF
DNA: TGTGCCAGCACCTTACTCGACAGGAACACTGAAGCTTTCTTT

D: .
J: TRBJ1-3
V: TRBV6-1
size: once
length: 16
CDR3: CASSERQIISGNTIYF
DNA: TGTGCCAGCAGTGAACGACAGATAATCTCTGGAAACACCATATATTTT

D: .
J: TRBJ2-3
V: TRBV27
size: .
length: 12
CDR3: CASRSGTDTQYF
DNA: TGTGCCAGCAGGTCCGGCACAGATACGCAGTATTTT

D: .
J: TRBJ1-5
V: TRBV5-4
size: .
length: 19
CDR3: CASSLSFPGPYVSNQPQHF
DNA: TGTGCCAGCAGCTTGTCCTTTCCAGGGCCATATGTAAGCAATCAGCCCCAGCATTTT

D: .
J: TRBJ2-7
V: TRBV7-9
size: .
length: 13
CDR3: CASSLGEAYEQYF
DNA: TGTGCCAGCAGCTTAGGCGAAGCCTACGAGCAGTACTTC

D: TRBD2
J: TRBJ2-5
V: TRBV7-9
size: .
length: 17
CDR3: CASSPTSPTSGIGTQYF
DNA: TGTGCCAGCAGTCCTACTTCTCCGACTAGCGGGATTGGGACCCAGTACTTC